These 10 T cell receptor beta chains came from one sample sequenced in a study of blood T cell repertoires in COVID-19 (dated by TCRdb to 2018 to 2020). Receptor amplification or capture employed the immunoSEQ multiplex PCR assay. Here the immuneACCESS table is served through TCRdb, limited to in-frame sequences with V and J called. Missing clones are a known gap in these copies; in checked studies unresolved V genes cover under half, and the rest lacks a known reason. This sample gives around 30,000 clones in total; around 89% of them show up just once. The ten largest clones represent about 0.55% of the sample. Sequences were obtained from peripheral blood. The receptors come from a woman in her thirties or forties with active or convalescent COVID-19.

This chain uses TRBV15 with TRBJ1-1; possible D gene TRBD1, 5 bases. This CDR3 spans 12 amino acids. The V end was cut by 5 bases, the J end by 5 bases, with 9 bases between. Germline V gene data show CDR1 as LNHNV and CDR2 as YYDKDF (reference sequence). CDR3: CATSLGGTEAFF. The CDR3 DNA reads as TGTGCCACCAGCCTTGGGGGGACTGAAGCTTTCTTT.

J is TRBJ2-7 and V is TRBV14, with 8 bases lining up with TRBD2. Germline values: CDR1 SGHDN, CDR2 FVKESK. V dropped 6 bases and J dropped 1; count of bases not matched to a gene: 5. This CDR3 comprises 14 residues. The CDR3 loop is CASRVSGSSYEQYF. For the CDR3, the DNA is TGTGCCAGCAGGGTCAGCGGGAGTTCCTACGAGCAGTACTTC.

The rearrangement joins TRBV5-1 to TRBJ2-7; TRBD2 aligns across 7 bases. The germline CDR1 and CDR2 sequences are SGHRS and YFSETQ. This CDR3 contains 14 residues. The V gene end was trimmed by 1 base and the J gene end by 0 bases; junction bases not matched to a gene: 1. The CDR3 sequence: CASSLRTSSYEQYF. The CDR3 DNA reads TGCGCCAGCAGCTTGCGGACTAGCTCCTACGAGCAGTACTTC.

This sequence joins TRBV7-3 and TRBJ2-1, with TRBD1 as a possible D gene (5 bases). The CDR3 extends over 16 amino acids. Germline V gives CDR1 SGHTA, CDR2 FQGTGA. Trimming stripped 5 bases from V and 1 base from J, with 15 bases between. DNA of the CDR3: TGTGCCAGCAGCCCTCACAGGCCTTTTTCCTACAATGAGCAGTTCTTC. Residues: CASSPHRPFSYNEQFF.

The rearrangement uses TRBV25-1 and TRBJ2-1; TRBD1 might be the D (5 bases). V was pared by 5 bases and J by 12 bases, with 14 bases between. Germline lookup yields CDR1 MGHDK and CDR2 SYGVNS. The CDR3 is 12 residues long. CDR3 DNA: TGTGCCAGCAGTAAAACTAAGGGGTGGCAGTTCTTC. It yields the protein CASSKTKGWQFF.

The chain combines TRBV5-1 with TRBJ1-6; the match to TRBD1 covers 7 bases. The CDR3 totals 15 residues. J gave up 8 bases and V 3 bases, and 8 bases lay outside the gene matches. CDR1 SGHRS and CDR2 YFSETQ come from the germline V gene. The DNA for the CDR3 is TGCGCCAGCAGCTCGTCACAGGGGAAGGATTCACCCCTCCACTTT. Translating gives CASSSSQGKDSPLHF.

The chain recombines TRBV7-2 with TRBJ1-5; TRBD1 matches 7 bases. The length of the CDR3 is 16 residues. The germline V gene encodes CDR1 SGHTA and CDR2 FQGNSA. The V segment lost 5 bases and the J segment 3 bases; nucleotides outside the gene matches: 10. The CDR3 bases are TGTGCCAGCAGCCTCAGAGTGACAGGGTTCAATCAGCCCCAGCATTTT. Translation: CASSLRVTGFNQPQHF.

The chain combines TRBV9 with TRBJ2-7, with a possible D match to TRBD1 (5 bases). The CDR3 is 14 amino acids. The V end lost 0 bases, the J end lost 4 bases, and 11 bases lay between the germline ends. CDR1 and CDR2 from the germline V gene are SGDLS and YYNGEE. The CDR3 coding sequence is TGTGCCAGCAGCGTAGACGTCAGGGTGTACGAGCAGTACTTC. Its protein product is CASSVDVRVYEQYF.

The rearrangement joins TRBV28 to TRBJ2-1, with 10 bases aligning to TRBD2. The V gene's germline CDR1 is MDHEN and CDR2 SYDVKM. V gave up 6 bases and J gave up 8 bases; unmatched junction bases: 10. The CDR3 is 15 amino acids. The CDR3 sequence is CASRPSGRARDEQFF. CDR3 DNA: TGTGCCAGCAGACCAAGCGGGAGGGCCAGGGATGAGCAGTTCTTC.

The rearrangement uses TRBV19 and TRBJ2-7, with TRBD2 as a possible D gene (5 bases). Trimming took 6 bases from V and 2 from J, leaving 14 bases between them. The CDR3 spans 14 residues. CDR1 and CDR2 from the germline V gene are LNHDA and SQIVND (reference sequence). The CDR3 bases are TGTGCCAGTAGGAGGGAGATTGATACCTACGAGCAGTACTTC. As protein: CASRREIDTYEQYF.